The clone carrying this T cell receptor (beta chain) was detected a few times. Time point noted: pre-sensitization, week 0. Regarding treatment: therapeutic diphenylcyclopropenone sensitization with weekly scalp DPC. These data come from a study of human T cells and chemical hapten exposure. TCRdb passed the RACE reads through MiXCR, listing each CDR3 protein once. This sample has about 120,000 distinct CDR3 sequences; roughly 14% occur once, and the top ten carry around 2.7%. Germline CDR1 SQVTM, CDR2 ANQGSEA. The ends were cut back, 8 bases at V and 4 bases at J, with 15 bases in the middle. This CDR3 is built from 13 residues.

Sequencing was performed on whole blood, taken in connection with sensitization to the hapten diphenylcyclopropenone (DPC). The source is a woman younger than 30 with alopecia areata. Some clones in this sample may be carry-over from other donors' samples. The V gene is TRBV29-1, the J gene TRBJ2-1; no clear D. The CDR3 is CSYRPSSYNEQFF. The CDR3, as DNA: TGCAGCTACCGGCCCTCCTCGTACAATGAGCAGTTCTTC.